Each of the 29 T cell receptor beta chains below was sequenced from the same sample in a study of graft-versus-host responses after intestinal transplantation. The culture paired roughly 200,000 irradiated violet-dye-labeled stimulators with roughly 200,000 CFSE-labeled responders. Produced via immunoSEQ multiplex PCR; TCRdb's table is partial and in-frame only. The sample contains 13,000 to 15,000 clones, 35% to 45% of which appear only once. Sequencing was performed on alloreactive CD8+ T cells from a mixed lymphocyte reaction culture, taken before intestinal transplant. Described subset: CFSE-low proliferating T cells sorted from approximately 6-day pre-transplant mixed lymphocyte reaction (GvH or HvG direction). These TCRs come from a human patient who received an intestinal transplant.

CDR3 amino acids: CASSSDSNEQFF. DNA for the CDR3: TGTGCCAGCAGTTCTGACAGCAATGAGCAGTTCTTC. The chain has TRBV28 and TRBJ2-1; weak D call: TRBD1 (5 bases). CDR3 length: 12 amino acids. CDR1 and CDR2 from the germline V gene are MDHEN and SYDVKM. The V gene lost 4 bases and the J gene lost 6 bases, with 7 bases spanning the gap.

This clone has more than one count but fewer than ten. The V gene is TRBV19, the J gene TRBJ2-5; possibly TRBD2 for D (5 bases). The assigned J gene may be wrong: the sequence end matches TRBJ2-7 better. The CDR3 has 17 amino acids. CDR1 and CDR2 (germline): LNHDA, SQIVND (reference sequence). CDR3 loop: CASIQIVFRTAANEQYF. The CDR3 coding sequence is TGTGCCAGTATTCAGATTGTGTTCAGGACTGCCGCCAACGAGCAGTACTTC.

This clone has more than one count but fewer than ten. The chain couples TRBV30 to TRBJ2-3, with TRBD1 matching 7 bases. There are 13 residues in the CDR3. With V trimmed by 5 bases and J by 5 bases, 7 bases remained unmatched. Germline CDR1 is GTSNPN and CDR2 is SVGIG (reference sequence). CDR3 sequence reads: CAWDEGAGDTQYF. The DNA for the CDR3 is TGTGCCTGGGATGAGGGGGCCGGAGATACGCAGTATTTT.

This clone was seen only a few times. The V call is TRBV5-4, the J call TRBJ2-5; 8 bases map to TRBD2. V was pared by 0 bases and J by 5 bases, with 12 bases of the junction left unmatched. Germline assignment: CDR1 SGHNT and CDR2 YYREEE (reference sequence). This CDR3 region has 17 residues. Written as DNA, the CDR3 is TGTGCCAGCAGCTTGGGGCCGGGGCGGGGGGCCTGGGAGACCCAGTACTTC. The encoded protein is CASSLGPGRGAWETQYF.

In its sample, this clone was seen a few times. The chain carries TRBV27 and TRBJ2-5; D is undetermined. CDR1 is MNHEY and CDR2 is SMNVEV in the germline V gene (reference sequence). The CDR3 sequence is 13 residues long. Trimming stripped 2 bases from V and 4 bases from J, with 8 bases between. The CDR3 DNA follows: TGTGCCAGCAGTTTAACTTGGAGAGAGACCCAGTACTTC. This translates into CASSLTWRETQYF.

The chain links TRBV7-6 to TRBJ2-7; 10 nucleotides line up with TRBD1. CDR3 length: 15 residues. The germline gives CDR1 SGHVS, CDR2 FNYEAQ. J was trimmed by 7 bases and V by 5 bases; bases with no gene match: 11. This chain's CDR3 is CASSARGTGEEEQYF. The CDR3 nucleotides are TGTGCCAGCAGCGCACGCGGGACAGGGGAAGAAGAGCAGTACTTC.

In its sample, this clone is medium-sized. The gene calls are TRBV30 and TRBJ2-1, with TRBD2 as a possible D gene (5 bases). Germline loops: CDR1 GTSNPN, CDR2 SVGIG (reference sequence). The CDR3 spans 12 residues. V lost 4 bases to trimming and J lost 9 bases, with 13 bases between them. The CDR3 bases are TGTGCCTGGACCGACCCAGCGGTTGAGCAGTTCTTC. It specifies CAWTDPAVEQFF.

CDR3 protein: CASSQTVQAGALYNEQFF. CDR3 coding DNA: TGCGCCAGCAGCCAAACCGTTCAAGCGGGAGCATTGTACAATGAGCAGTTCTTC. The rearrangement links TRBV5-1 to TRBJ2-1, with 8 nucleotides matching TRBD2. The CDR3 has 18 amino acids. Germline-derived CDR1 and CDR2 are SGHRS and YFSETQ. V was pared by 4 bases and J by 4 bases, with 16 bases of the junction left unmatched.

The CDR3 sequence: CASRYRRYTGELFF. CDR3 coding DNA: TGTGCCAGCAGGTACAGGAGATACACCGGGGAGCTGTTTTTT. The genes are TRBV27 and TRBJ2-2; possibly TRBD1 for D (5 bases). Trimming shortened V by 6 bases and J by 3 bases, and 11 bases separated the two germline ends. CDR3 length: 14 amino acids. Germline loops: CDR1 MNHEY, CDR2 SMNVEV (reference sequence).

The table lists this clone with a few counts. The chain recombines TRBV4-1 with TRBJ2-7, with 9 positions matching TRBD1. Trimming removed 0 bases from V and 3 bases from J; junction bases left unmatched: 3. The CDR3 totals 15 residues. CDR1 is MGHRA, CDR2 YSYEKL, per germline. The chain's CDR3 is CASSQEGTGSYEQYF. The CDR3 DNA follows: TGCGCCAGCAGCCAAGAAGGGACAGGGAGCTACGAGCAGTACTTC.

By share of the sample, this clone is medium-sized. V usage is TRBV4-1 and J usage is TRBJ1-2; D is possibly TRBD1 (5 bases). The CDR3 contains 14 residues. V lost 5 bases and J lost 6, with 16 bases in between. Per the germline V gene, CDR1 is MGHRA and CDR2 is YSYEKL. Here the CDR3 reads CASSASWGVNGYTF. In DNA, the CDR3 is TGCGCCAGCAGCGCAAGTTGGGGGGTTAATGGCTACACCTTC.

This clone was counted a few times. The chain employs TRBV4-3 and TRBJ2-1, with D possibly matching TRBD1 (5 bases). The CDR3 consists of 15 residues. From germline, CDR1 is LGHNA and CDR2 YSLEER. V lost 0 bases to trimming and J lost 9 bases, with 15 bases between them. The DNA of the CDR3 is TGCGCCAGCAGCCAAGATCGGGCAGGGTGGGCTGAGCAGTTCTTC. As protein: CASSQDRAGWAEQFF.

This CDR3 is CASSELGTDEQYF. The CDR3 coding sequence is TGTGCCAGCAGTGAACTTGGGACAGACGAGCAGTACTTC. The chain combines TRBV6-5 with TRBJ2-7; TRBD1 matches 7 bases. With V trimmed by 5 bases and J by 5 bases, 6 bases remained unmatched. CDR1 is MNHEY, CDR2 SVGAGI, per germline. CDR3 length equals 13 residues.

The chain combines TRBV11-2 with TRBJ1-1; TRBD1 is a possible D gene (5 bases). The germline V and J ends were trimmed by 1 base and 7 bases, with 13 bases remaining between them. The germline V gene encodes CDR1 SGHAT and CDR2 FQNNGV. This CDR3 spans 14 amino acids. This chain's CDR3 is CASSLAVGHDEAFF. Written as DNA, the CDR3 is TGTGCCAGCAGCTTAGCCGTCGGACATGATGAAGCTTTCTTT. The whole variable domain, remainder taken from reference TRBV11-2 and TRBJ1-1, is EAGVAQSPRYKIIEKRQSVAFWCNPISGHATLYWYQQILGQGPKLLIQFQNNGVVDDSQLPKDRFSAERLKGVDSTLKIQPAKLEDSAVYLCASSLAVGHDEAFFGQGTRLTVV.

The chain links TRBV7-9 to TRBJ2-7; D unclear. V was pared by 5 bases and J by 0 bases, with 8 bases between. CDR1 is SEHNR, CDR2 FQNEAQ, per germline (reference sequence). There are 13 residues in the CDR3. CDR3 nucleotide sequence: TGTGCCAGCAGCCCATCCGGCTCCTACGAGCAGTACTTC. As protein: CASSPSGSYEQYF.

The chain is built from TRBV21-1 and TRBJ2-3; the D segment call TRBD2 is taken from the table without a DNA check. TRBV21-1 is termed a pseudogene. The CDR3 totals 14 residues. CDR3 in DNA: TGTGCCAGAAGACTAGCGGGAGTCACAGATACGCAGTATTTT. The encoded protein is CARRLAGVTDTQYF.

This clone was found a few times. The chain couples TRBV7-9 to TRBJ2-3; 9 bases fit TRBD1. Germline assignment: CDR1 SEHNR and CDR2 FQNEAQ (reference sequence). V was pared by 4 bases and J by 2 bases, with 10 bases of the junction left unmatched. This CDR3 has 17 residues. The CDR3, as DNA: TGTGCCAGCAGCTCTCAACAGGGGGCCCTCCTCACAGATACGCAGTATTTT. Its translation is CASSSQQGALLTDTQYF.

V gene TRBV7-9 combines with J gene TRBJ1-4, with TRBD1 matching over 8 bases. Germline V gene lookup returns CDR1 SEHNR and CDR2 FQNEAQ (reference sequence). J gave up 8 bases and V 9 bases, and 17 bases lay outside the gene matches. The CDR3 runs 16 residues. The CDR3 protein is CASSPRLGQGDEKLFF. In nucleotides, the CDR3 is TGTGCCAGTTCGCCGCGTCTCGGACAGGGCGACGAAAAACTGTTTTTT.

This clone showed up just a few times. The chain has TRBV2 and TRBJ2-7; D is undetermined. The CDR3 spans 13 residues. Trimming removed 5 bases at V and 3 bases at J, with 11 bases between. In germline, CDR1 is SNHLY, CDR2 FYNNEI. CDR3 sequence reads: CASSPRAIYEQYF. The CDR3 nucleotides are TGTGCCAGCAGTCCGCGAGCAATCTACGAGCAGTACTTC.

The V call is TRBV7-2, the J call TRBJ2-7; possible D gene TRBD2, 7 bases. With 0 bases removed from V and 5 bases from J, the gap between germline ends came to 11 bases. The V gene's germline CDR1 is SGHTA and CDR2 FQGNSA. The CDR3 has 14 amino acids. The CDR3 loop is CASSLAGGPNEQYF. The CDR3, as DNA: TGTGCCAGCAGCTTAGCGGGGGGGCCAAACGAGCAGTACTTC.

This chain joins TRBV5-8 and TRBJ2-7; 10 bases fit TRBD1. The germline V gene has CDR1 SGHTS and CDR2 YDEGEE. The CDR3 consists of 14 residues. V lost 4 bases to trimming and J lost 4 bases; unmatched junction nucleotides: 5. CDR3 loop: CASSTGQGDYEQYF. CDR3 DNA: TGTGCCAGCAGCACCGGACAGGGGGATTACGAGCAGTACTTC.

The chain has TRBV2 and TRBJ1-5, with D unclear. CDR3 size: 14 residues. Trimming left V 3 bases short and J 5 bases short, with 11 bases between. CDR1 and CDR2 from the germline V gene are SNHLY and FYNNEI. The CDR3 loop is CASSDPRRDQPQHF. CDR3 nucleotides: TGTGCCAGCAGTGATCCCAGGCGAGATCAGCCCCAGCATTTT.

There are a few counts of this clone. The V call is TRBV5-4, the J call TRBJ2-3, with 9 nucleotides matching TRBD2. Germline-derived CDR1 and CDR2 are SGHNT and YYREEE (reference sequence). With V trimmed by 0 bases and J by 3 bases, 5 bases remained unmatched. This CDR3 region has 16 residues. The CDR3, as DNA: TGTGCCAGCAGCTTGGGAGAGCGGGGGGTAACAGATACGCAGTATTTT. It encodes CASSLGERGVTDTQYF.

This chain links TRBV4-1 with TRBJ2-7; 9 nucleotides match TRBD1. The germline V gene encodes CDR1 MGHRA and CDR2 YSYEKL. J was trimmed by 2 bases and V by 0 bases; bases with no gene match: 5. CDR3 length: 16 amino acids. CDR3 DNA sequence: TGCGCCAGCAGCCAAGATATGAGACAGGGGGCCTACGAGCAGTACTTC. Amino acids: CASSQDMRQGAYEQYF.

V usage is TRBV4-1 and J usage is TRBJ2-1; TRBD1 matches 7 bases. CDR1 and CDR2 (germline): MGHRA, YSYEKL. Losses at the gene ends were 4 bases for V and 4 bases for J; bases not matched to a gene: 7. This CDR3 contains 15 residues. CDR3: CASSPWDSSYNEQFF. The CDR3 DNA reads TGCGCCAGCAGCCCCTGGGACAGCAGTTACAATGAGCAGTTCTTC.

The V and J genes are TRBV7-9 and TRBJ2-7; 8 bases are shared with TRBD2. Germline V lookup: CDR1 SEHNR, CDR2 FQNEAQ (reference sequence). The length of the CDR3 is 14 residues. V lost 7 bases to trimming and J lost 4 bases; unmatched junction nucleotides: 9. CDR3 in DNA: TGTGCCAGCACAAAAGCGGGGGCTTTTTACGAGCAGTACTTC. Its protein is CASTKAGAFYEQYF. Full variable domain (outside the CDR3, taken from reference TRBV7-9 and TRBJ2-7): DTGVSQNPRHKITKRGQNVTFRCDPISEHNRLYWYRQTLGQGPEFLTYFQNEAQLEKSRLLSDRFSAERPKGSFSTLEIQRTEQGDSAMYLCASTKAGAFYEQYFGPGTRLTVT.

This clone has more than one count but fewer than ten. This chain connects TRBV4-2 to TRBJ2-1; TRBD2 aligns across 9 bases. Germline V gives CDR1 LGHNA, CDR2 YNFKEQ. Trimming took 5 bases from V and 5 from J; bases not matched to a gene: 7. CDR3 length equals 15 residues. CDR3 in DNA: TGTGCCAGCAGCTTGGTAGCGGGGGCCAACAATGAGCAGTTCTTC. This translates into CASSLVAGANNEQFF.

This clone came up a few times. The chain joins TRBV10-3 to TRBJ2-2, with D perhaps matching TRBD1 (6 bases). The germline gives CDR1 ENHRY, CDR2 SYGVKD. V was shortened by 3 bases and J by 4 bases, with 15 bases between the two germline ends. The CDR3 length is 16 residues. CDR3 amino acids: CAISDQWDTSTGELFF. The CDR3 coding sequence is TGTGCCATCAGTGATCAGTGGGACACCAGCACCGGGGAGCTGTTTTTT.

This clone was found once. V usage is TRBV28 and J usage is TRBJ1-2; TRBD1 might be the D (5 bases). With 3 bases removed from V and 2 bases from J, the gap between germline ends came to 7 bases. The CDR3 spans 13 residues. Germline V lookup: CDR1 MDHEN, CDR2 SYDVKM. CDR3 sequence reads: CASSLAGNYGYTF. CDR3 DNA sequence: TGTGCCAGCAGTTTGGCAGGGAACTATGGCTACACCTTC.